The T cell receptor beta chain under discussion was sequenced for a study of blood T cell repertoires in COVID-19. Study overall: Sources were T cells, B-cell-depleted T cells, or PBMCs; the material itself was cDNA or gDNA.

This clone came up many times. Per the study methods: Estimates of nucleated cell counts were drawn from the amplification of reference gene primers. Assay used: immunoSEQ multiplex PCR; TCRdb lists only in-frame clones, some missing. That table supplies the V and J calls and clone size; D and trimming were determined from the DNA. Among 150,000 to 200,000 clones listed, approximately 84% were seen once. V lost 6 bases to trimming and J lost 1 base; unmatched junction nucleotides: 3. Per the germline V gene, CDR1 is MNHEY and CDR2 is SVGAGI. The CDR3 spans 15 residues. V and J are TRBV6-5 and TRBJ2-3; 11 bases match TRBD2. The receptor was isolated from a human donor with acute or convalescent COVID-19. The donor label of this sample is uncertain. Sequencing was done on a sample of peripheral blood. In nucleotides, the CDR3 is TGTGCCAGCAGCCGGGGACTAGCGGGCACAGATACGCAGTATTTT. Residues: CASSRGLAGTDTQYF.